A single sample gave rise to the 21 T cell receptor beta chains below, sequenced in a study of control samples from healthy donors and cancer patients. Sequenced by immunoSEQ multiplex PCR; TCRdb stores in-frame clones only, minus some. This table has roughly 70,000 clones, about 87% appearing once. The sample was blood. The receptor source for this set is a man aged 45-65 years in good health.

The V call is TRBV7-9, the J call TRBJ1-2; tentative D call: TRBD1 (5 bases). The CDR3 runs to 14 residues. The ends were cut back, 2 bases at V and 4 bases at J, with 11 bases in the middle. In germline, CDR1 is SEHNR, CDR2 FQNEAQ (reference sequence). CDR3 nucleotides: TGTGCCAGCAGCTTAATCGCGGGGGGCTATGGCTACACCTTC. As protein: CASSLIAGGYGYTF.

J is TRBJ2-7 and V is TRBV6-5; D is unclear. The germline V gene has CDR1 MNHEY and CDR2 SVGAGI. This CDR3 region has 11 residues. Trimming removed 2 bases from V and 7 bases from J, with 6 bases in between. DNA for the CDR3: TGTGCCAGCAGTTACGACTCAGAGCAGTACTTC. Protein sequence: CASSYDSEQYF.

The chain joins TRBV5-4 to TRBJ1-1; weak D call: TRBD1 (6 bases). V dropped 4 bases and J dropped 5 bases, with 12 bases sitting between them. The CDR3 is made up of 13 amino acids. Germline loops: CDR1 SGHNT, CDR2 YYREEE (reference sequence). This CDR3 is CASSIWGRTEAFF. For the CDR3, the DNA is TGTGCCAGCAGCATTTGGGGGCGGACTGAAGCTTTCTTT.

This chain joins TRBV6-5 and TRBJ2-1, with 11 bases that match TRBD2. Germline V CDR1 and CDR2: MNHEY, SVGAGI. The CDR3 is 15 residues long. Trimming took 6 bases from V and 7 from J; bases not matched to a gene: 8. The DNA for the CDR3 is TGTGCCAGCAGAATAGCGGGAGGGCCGCGGAATGAGCAGTTCTTC. This gives the protein CASRIAGGPRNEQFF.

V and J are TRBV29-1 and TRBJ1-1; 11 nucleotides match TRBD1. This CDR3 is 15 amino acids long. V lost 6 bases, J lost 4 bases, and 10 bases stayed unmatched. Germline CDR1 is SQVTM and CDR2 is ANQGSEA. Here the CDR3 DNA reads TGCAGCGTGGGCCGTCGGACAGGGGGCCTCACTGAAGCTTTCTTT. Translated: CSVGRRTGGLTEAFF.

The chain links TRBV30 to TRBJ1-2, with D unclear. The germline V and J ends were trimmed by 1 base and 2 bases, with 11 bases remaining between them. In germline, CDR1 is GTSNPN, CDR2 SVGIG (reference sequence). This CDR3 has 14 amino acids. The CDR3 sequence is CAWSAGLVNYGYTF. The CDR3 DNA reads TGTGCCTGGAGTGCGGGCCTCGTAAACTATGGCTACACCTTC. The entire variable domain, with the rest obtained from reference TRBV30 and TRBJ1-2, is as follows: SQTIHQWPATLVQPVGSPLSLECTVEGTSNPNLYWYRQAAGRGLQLLFYSVGIGQISSEVPQNLSASRPQDRQFILSSKKLLLSDSGFYLCAWSAGLVNYGYTFGSGTRLTVV.

The rearrangement joins TRBV19 to TRBJ2-7; D is unclear. Germline CDR1 LNHDA, CDR2 SQIVND (reference sequence). Trimming stripped 3 bases from V and 6 bases from J, with 12 bases between. The CDR3 runs to 13 residues. In nucleotides, the CDR3 is TGTGCCAGTAGTATTATGACCTCCAGCGAGCAGTACTTC. This sequence encodes CASSIMTSSEQYF.

The rearrangement links TRBV19 to TRBJ1-6; D might be TRBD1 (5 bases). Germline V CDR1 and CDR2: LNHDA, SQIVND (reference sequence). V lost 0 bases, J lost 8 bases, and 8 bases lay in between. The CDR3 spans 14 residues. In DNA form, the CDR3 reads TGTGCCAGTAGTATAGACGGGGGTGATTCACCCCTCCACTTT. Translated: CASSIDGGDSPLHF.

The V gene is TRBV27, the J gene TRBJ2-1, with 13 bases lining up with TRBD2. The V segment lost 5 bases and the J segment 3 bases; nucleotides outside the gene matches: 7. The CDR3 runs to 17 residues. The germline gives CDR1 MNHEY, CDR2 SMNVEV (reference sequence). The chain's CDR3 is CASSRWTSGSSYNEQFF. The CDR3 DNA reads TGTGCCAGCAGTCGATGGACTAGCGGGAGTAGCTACAATGAGCAGTTCTTC.

The chain links TRBV18 to TRBJ2-1; a possible D gene is TRBD2 (6 bases). The germline V gene has CDR1 KGHSH and CDR2 LQKENI. V gave up 3 bases and J gave up 9 bases, with 9 bases separating them. The CDR3 has 12 amino acids. The CDR3 nucleotides are TGTGCCAGCTCACCTTCGGGGGTTGAGCAGTTCTTC. Amino acid sequence: CASSPSGVEQFF.

This clone was observed a single time. V usage is TRBV24-1 and J usage is TRBJ1-5, with D possibly TRBD1 on 5 matching bases. The CDR3 has 14 amino acids. V shed 4 bases and J shed 4 bases, with 10 bases lying between them. Germline lookup yields CDR1 KGHDR and CDR2 SFDVKD. DNA for the CDR3: TGTGCCACCAGTGACCAGGGATTGAATCAGCCCCAGCATTTT. Translated: CATSDQGLNQPQHF.

The V call is TRBV30, the J call TRBJ2-7; D possibly corresponds to TRBD1 (5 bases). V was pared by 4 bases and J by 6 bases, with 16 bases between. The CDR3 length is 13 residues. Germline V CDR1 and CDR2: GTSNPN, SVGIG (reference sequence). DNA of the CDR3: TGTGCCTGGAAGGGGCGGTCTCCTTCCGAGCAGTACTTC. Protein: CAWKGRSPSEQYF.

The chain is built from TRBV7-2 and TRBJ1-4; D is possibly TRBD1 (5 bases). The germline V gene encodes CDR1 SGHTA and CDR2 FQGNSA. The V end lost 5 bases, the J end lost 1 base, and 11 bases lay between the germline ends. The CDR3 loop spans 15 amino acids. The CDR3 coding sequence is TGTGCCAGCAGCACGCAGGGTGGAACTAATGAAAAACTGTTTTTT. Protein sequence: CASSTQGGTNEKLFF.

V usage is TRBV4-2 and J usage is TRBJ1-2; the match to TRBD1 covers 9 bases. CDR1 LGHNA and CDR2 YNFKEQ come from the germline V gene. V lost 3 bases and J lost 2; bases outside the gene matches: 4. The CDR3 spans 15 residues. The CDR3 region is CASSHGTGLNYGYTF. The CDR3 DNA reads TGTGCCAGCAGCCACGGGACAGGGTTGAACTATGGCTACACCTTC.

The V gene is TRBV7-9, the J gene TRBJ1-1; D is undetermined. The CDR3 extends over 10 amino acids. Trimming left V 11 bases short and J 4 bases short, with 8 bases between. Germline V gene lookup returns CDR1 SEHNR and CDR2 FQNEAQ (reference sequence). CDR3 bases: TGTGCCGCGGCGGGCACTGAAGCTTTCTTT. Translation: CAAAGTEAFF. Full variable domain (outside the CDR3, taken from reference TRBV7-9 and TRBJ1-1): DTGVSQNPRHKITKRGQNVTFRCDPISEHNRLYWYRQTLGQGPEFLTYFQNEAQLEKSRLLSDRFSAERPKGSFSTLEIQRTEQGDSAMYLCAAAGTEAFFGQGTRLTVV.

The chain is built from TRBV28 and TRBJ2-7; D not certain. The CDR3 is 15 residues long. V was trimmed by 3 bases and J by 0 bases, leaving 12 bases between them. Germline assignment: CDR1 MDHEN and CDR2 SYDVKM. The CDR3 DNA reads TGTGCCAGCAGTTTTTCTAAACAGCCCTCCTACGAGCAGTACTTC. Translating gives CASSFSKQPSYEQYF.

The rearrangement joins TRBV29-1 to TRBJ1-1, with D unclear. The CDR3 loop spans 13 amino acids. Germline loops: CDR1 SQVTM, CDR2 ANQGSEA. Trimming took off 4 bases at V and 1 base at J, with 10 bases between the two ends. The chain's CDR3 is CSVVLNPNTEAFF. DNA of the CDR3: TGCAGCGTTGTTTTGAACCCGAACACTGAAGCTTTCTTT.

This sequence joins TRBV7-2 and TRBJ2-1; possibly TRBD1 or TRBD2 for D (5 bases each). Germline CDR1 and CDR2: SGHTA and FQGNSA. V lost 5 bases and J 5 bases, leaving 16 bases between the germline ends. This CDR3 is 15 amino acids long. The CDR3 DNA sequence: TGTGCCAGCAGCCCCAGGGCGGGCGCACACAATGAGCAGTTCTTC. Amino acids: CASSPRAGAHNEQFF.

The V gene is TRBV7-2, the J gene TRBJ2-5; 9 bases are a match to TRBD2. Looked up from germline, CDR1 is SGHTA and CDR2 is FQGNSA. This CDR3 has 15 residues. V lost 2 bases, J lost 1 base, and 2 bases stayed unmatched. The CDR3 nucleotides are TGTGCCAGCAGCTTACAGACTAGCGGCCAAGAGACCCAGTACTTC. Translating it yields CASSLQTSGQETQYF.

This sequence joins TRBV6-5 and TRBJ2-5; no clear D. The CDR3 spans 11 residues. In germline, CDR1 is MNHEY, CDR2 SVGAGI. Trimming left V 2 bases short and J 2 bases short, with 0 bases between. The CDR3 nucleotides are TGTGCCAGCAGTTACCAAGAGACCCAGTACTTC. It codes for CASSYQETQYF.

V gene TRBV9 combines with J gene TRBJ1-3; D is unclear. CDR1 and CDR2 (germline): SGDLS, YYNGEE. There are 14 residues in the CDR3. The germline V and J ends were trimmed by 5 bases and 0 bases, with 9 bases remaining between them. CDR3 loop: CASSFESSGNTIYF. The CDR3 DNA follows: TGTGCCAGCAGTTTCGAAAGCTCTGGAAACACCATATATTTT.